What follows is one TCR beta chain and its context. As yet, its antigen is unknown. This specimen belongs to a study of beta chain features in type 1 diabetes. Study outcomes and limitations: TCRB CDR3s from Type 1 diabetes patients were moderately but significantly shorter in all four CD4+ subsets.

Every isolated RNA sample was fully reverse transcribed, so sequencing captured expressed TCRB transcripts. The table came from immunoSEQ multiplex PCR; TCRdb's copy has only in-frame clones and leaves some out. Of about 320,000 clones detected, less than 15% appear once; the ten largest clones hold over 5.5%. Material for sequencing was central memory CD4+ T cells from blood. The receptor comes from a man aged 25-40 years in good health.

The DNA of the CDR3 is TGTGCCAGCAGCTTAGGGAGGACTAGCGGTCACCAGTATTTT. As protein: CASSLGRTSGHQYF. The V call is TRBV7-2, the J call TRBJ2-3, with 10 bases identical to TRBD2. With V trimmed by 1 base and J by 12 bases, 7 bases remained unmatched. Per the germline V gene, CDR1 is SGHTA and CDR2 is FQGNSA. The CDR3 consists of 14 residues.